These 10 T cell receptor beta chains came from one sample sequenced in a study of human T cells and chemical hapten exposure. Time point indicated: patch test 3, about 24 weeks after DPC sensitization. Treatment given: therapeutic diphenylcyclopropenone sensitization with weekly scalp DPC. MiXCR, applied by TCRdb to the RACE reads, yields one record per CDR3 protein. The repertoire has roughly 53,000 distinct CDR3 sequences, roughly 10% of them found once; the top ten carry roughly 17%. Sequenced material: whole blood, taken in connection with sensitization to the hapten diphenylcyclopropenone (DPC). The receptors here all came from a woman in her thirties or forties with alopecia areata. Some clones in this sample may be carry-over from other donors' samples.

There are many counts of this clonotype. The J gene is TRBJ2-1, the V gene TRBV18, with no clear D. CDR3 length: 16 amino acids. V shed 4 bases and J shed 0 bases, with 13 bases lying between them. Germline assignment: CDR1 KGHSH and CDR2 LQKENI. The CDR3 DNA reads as TGTGCCAGCTCACAAGCTGGGGTGAGCTCCTACAATGAGCAGTTCTTC. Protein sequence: CASSQAGVSSYNEQFF. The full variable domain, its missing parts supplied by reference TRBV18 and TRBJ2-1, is NAGVMQNPRHLVRRRGQEARLRCSPMKGHSHVYWYRQLPEEGLKFMVYLQKENIIDESGMPKERFSAEFPKEGPSILRIQQVVRGDSAAYFCASSQAGVSSYNEQFFGPGTRLTVL.

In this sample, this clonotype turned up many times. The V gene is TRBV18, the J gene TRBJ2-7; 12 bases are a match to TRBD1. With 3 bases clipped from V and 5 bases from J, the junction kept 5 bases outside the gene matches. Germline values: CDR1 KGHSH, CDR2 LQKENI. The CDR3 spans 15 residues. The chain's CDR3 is CASSPPGQGAHEQYF. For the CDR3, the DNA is TGTGCCAGCTCACCTCCGGGACAGGGGGCCCACGAGCAGTACTTC.

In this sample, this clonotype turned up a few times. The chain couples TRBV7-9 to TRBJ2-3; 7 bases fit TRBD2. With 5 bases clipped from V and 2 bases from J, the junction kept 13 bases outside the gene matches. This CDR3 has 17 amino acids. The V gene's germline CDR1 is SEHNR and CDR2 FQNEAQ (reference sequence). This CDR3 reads CASSGLDVAGATDTQYF. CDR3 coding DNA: TGTGCCAGCAGCGGACTTGACGTAGCGGGCGCCACAGATACGCAGTATTTT.

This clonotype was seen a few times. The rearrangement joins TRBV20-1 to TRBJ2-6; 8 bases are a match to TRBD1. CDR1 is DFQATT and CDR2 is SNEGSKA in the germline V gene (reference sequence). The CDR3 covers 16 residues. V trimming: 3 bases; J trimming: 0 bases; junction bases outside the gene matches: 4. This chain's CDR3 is CSASRQGYSGANVLTF. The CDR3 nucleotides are TGCAGTGCTAGTCGACAGGGGTACTCTGGGGCCAACGTCCTGACTTTC.

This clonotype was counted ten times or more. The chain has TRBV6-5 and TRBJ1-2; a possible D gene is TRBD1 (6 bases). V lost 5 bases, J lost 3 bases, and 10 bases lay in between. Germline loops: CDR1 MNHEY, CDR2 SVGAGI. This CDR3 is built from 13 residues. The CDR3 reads CASSPGADYGYTF. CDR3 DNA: TGTGCCAGCAGTCCAGGGGCCGACTATGGCTACACCTTC.

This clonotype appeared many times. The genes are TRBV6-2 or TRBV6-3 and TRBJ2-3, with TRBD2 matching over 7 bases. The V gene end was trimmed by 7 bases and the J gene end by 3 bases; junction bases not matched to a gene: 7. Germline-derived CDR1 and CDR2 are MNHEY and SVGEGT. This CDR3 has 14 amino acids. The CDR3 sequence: CASKSSGATDTQYF. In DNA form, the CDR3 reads TGTGCCAGCAAATCGAGCGGGGCAACAGATACGCAGTATTTT.

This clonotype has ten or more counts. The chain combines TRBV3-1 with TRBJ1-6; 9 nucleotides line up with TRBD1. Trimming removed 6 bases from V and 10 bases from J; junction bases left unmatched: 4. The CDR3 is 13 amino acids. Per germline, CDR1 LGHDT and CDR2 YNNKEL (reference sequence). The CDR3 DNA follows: TGTGCCAGCAGGCCGGGACAGGGATCACCCCTCCACTTT. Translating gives CASRPGQGSPLHF.

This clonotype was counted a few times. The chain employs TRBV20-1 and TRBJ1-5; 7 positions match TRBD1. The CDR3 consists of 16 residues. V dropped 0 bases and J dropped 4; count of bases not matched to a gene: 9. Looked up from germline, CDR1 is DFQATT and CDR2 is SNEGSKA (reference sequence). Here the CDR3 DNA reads TGCAGTGCTAGAGATCCCCCCGGGACAGAGAATCAGCCCCAGCATTTT. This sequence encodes CSARDPPGTENQPQHF.

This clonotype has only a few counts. The CDR3 region is CSARDLGRSGTDTQYF. As DNA, the CDR3 is TGCAGTGCTAGAGATCTAGGGCGTTCCGGCACAGATACGCAGTATTTT. The J gene is TRBJ2-3, the V gene TRBV20-1; no firm D call. V lost 0 bases to trimming and J lost 1 base, with 14 bases between them. The CDR3 loop spans 16 amino acids. Germline CDR1 and CDR2: DFQATT and SNEGSKA (reference sequence).

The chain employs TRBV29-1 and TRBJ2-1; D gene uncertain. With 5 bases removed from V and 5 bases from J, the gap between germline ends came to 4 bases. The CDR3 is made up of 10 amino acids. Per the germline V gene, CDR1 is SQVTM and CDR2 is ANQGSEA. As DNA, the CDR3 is TGCAGCGTTACTCACAATGAGCAGTTCTTC. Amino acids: CSVTHNEQFF.